The 24 T cell receptor beta chains below all came from one sample that was sequenced in a study of immune reconstitution after stem cell transplant in scleroderma. Each CDR3 protein is one row after TCRdb ran MiXCR on the RT-PCR reads. The sample records thousands of distinct CDR3 sequences, approximately 7.9% being singletons. The sample was acquired before or after autologous hematopoietic stem cell transplantation (not recorded which). These receptor sequences come from a male donor with systemic sclerosis.

This clonotype was observed a few times. The chain couples TRBV7-6 to TRBJ1-5; 7 nucleotides align to TRBD1. After removal of 1 base from V and 3 bases from J, the junction contained 3 bases not matched to a gene. CDR3 length: 15 amino acids. Looked up from germline, CDR1 is SGHVS and CDR2 is FNYEAQ. CDR3 in amino acids: CASSLVQGDNQPQHF. In nucleotides, the CDR3 is TGTGCCAGCAGCTTAGTTCAGGGGGACAATCAGCCCCAGCATTTT.

The V gene is TRBV19, the J gene TRBJ2-3; the match to TRBD2 covers 11 bases. This CDR3 is built from 14 residues. Germline assignment: CDR1 LNHDA and CDR2 SQIVND (reference sequence). V shed 8 bases and J 0 bases; nucleotides not matched to a gene: 1. The DNA for the CDR3 is TGTGCCAGTGGACTAGCGGGTAGCACAGATACGCAGTATTTT. Residues: CASGLAGSTDTQYF.

This clonotype was found a few times. The V gene is TRBV5-5, the J gene TRBJ2-1, with no clear D. The length of the CDR3 is 14 residues. The germline V gene encodes CDR1 SGHKS and CDR2 YYEKEE (reference sequence). V lost 0 bases to trimming and J lost 5 bases, with 9 bases between them. The CDR3 region has the DNA TGTGCCAGCAGCTTGGCCCGGGCTGACAATGAGCAGTTCTTC. Translating gives CASSLARADNEQFF.

The rearrangement uses TRBV11-2 and TRBJ1-6; D remains unclear. Trimming stripped 11 bases from V and 0 bases from J, with 14 bases between. Per germline, CDR1 SGHAT and CDR2 FQNNGV. The CDR3 is made up of 15 amino acids. The CDR3 sequence is CAGSLAVSYNSPLHF. Here the CDR3 DNA reads TGTGCCGGCTCCCTGGCGGTCTCCTATAATTCACCCCTCCACTTT.

This clonotype was observed a handful of times. The chain couples TRBV19 to TRBJ2-1; D uncertain. In germline, CDR1 is LNHDA, CDR2 SQIVND (reference sequence). CDR3 length: 17 amino acids. V was shortened by 6 bases and J by 4 bases, with 22 bases between the two germline ends. The CDR3: CASSRIDTVPRYNEQFF. In DNA form, the CDR3 reads TGTGCCAGTAGCCGCATTGATACGGTCCCGCGATACAATGAGCAGTTCTTC.

The chain combines TRBV29-1 with TRBJ2-6, with D maybe TRBD2 (6 bases). Trimming took off 0 bases at V and 4 bases at J, with 19 bases between the two ends. The germline V gene encodes CDR1 SQVTM and CDR2 ANQGSEA. The CDR3 is made up of 18 amino acids. The CDR3: CSVEDPLWGVQGANVLTF. The CDR3 region has the DNA TGCAGCGTTGAAGATCCCCTTTGGGGGGTACAAGGGGCCAACGTCCTGACTTTC.

CDR3 sequence: CAGSLDWNTEAFF. DNA for the CDR3: TGTGCGGGCAGCCTCGACTGGAACACTGAAGCTTTCTTT. The rearrangement links TRBV12-3 or TRBV12-4 to TRBJ1-1; D is undetermined. The CDR3 is 13 amino acids.

The V gene is TRBV5-6, the J gene TRBJ2-1; D may be TRBD1 (6 bases). The CDR3 has 13 amino acids. V lost 0 bases, J lost 7 bases, and 8 bases lay in between. The germline V gene encodes CDR1 SGHDT and CDR2 YYEEEE. CDR3 nucleotide sequence: TGTGCCAGCAGCTTGGACAGGGTAAATGAGCAGTTCTTC. Amino acids: CASSLDRVNEQFF.

This clonotype is termed large. The chain is built from TRBV6-4 and TRBJ2-1; D not resolved. The germline V gene has CDR1 MRHNA and CDR2 SNTAGT. The CDR3 covers 14 residues. The ends were cut back, 4 bases at V and 6 bases at J, with 13 bases in the middle. The CDR3 sequence: CASSVIPTSNEQFF. CDR3 nucleotides: TGTGCCAGCAGTGTTATCCCTACGTCCAATGAGCAGTTCTTC.

This clonotype was seen more than once but under ten times. CDR3 loop: CASSTHGASTEAFF. Written as DNA, the CDR3 is TGTGCCAGCAGCACGCATGGGGCATCCACTGAAGCTTTCTTT. V usage is TRBV7-9 and J usage is TRBJ1-1; a possible D gene is TRBD1 (5 bases). CDR1 and CDR2 from the germline V gene are SEHNR and FQNEAQ (reference sequence). CDR3 size: 14 residues. Between the trimmed V and J ends, which lost 5 bases and 4 bases, there was a span of 14 bases. The variable domain in full, with the rest retrieved from reference TRBV7-9 and TRBJ1-1, is DTGVSQNPRHKITKRGQNVTFRCDPISEHNRLYWYRQTLGQGPEFLTYFQNEAQLEKSRLLSDRFSAERPKGSFSTLEIQRTEQGDSAMYLCASSTHGASTEAFFGQGTRLTVV.

By share of the sample, this clonotype is medium-sized. This rearrangement joins TRBV20-1 to TRBJ2-1; 11 nucleotides align to TRBD2. This CDR3 spans 14 amino acids. Germline V gene sequence: CDR1 DFQATT, CDR2 SNEGSKA (reference sequence). Losses at the gene ends were 6 bases for V and 2 bases for J; bases not matched to a gene: 3. This CDR3 is CSASSGGAYNEQFF. The CDR3 DNA sequence: TGCAGTGCCAGTAGCGGGGGGGCCTACAATGAGCAGTTCTTC.

This rearrangement joins TRBV29-1 to TRBJ2-4; TRBD2 agrees at 13 bases. The CDR3 extends over 16 amino acids. Germline V gives CDR1 SQVTM, CDR2 ANQGSEA. V dropped 2 bases and J dropped 9; count of bases not matched to a gene: 10. The CDR3 DNA reads as TGCAGCGTTGAACATTGGACTAGCGGGAGCATCAGCATTCAGTACTTC. Protein product: CSVEHWTSGSISIQYF.

This clonotype was seen only a few times. The rearrangement uses TRBV6-5 and TRBJ1-5, with D perhaps matching TRBD1 (5 bases). Germline V gives CDR1 MNHEY, CDR2 SVGAGI. The CDR3 spans 15 residues. The germline V and J ends were trimmed by 0 bases and 5 bases, with 11 bases remaining between them. The CDR3 sequence: CASSYSSRGDQPQHF. CDR3 bases: TGTGCCAGCAGTTACTCGTCTAGGGGTGATCAGCCCCAGCATTTT.

This clonotype rates as medium-sized. This sequence joins TRBV6-2 or TRBV6-3 and TRBJ2-7; D not resolved. V was shortened by 4 bases and J by 4 bases, with 5 bases between the two germline ends. The CDR3 has 11 residues. CDR1 and CDR2 from the germline V gene are MNHEY and SVGEGT. CDR3 DNA: TGTGCCAGCAGTTTGGGGTACGAGCAGTACTTC. It codes for CASSLGYEQYF.

A note on this clonotype: One end of the junction fails to match germline, which may point to a read error. V usage is TRBV5-1 and J usage is TRBJ2-1; 11 nucleotides match TRBD1. The CDR3 contains 17 residues. The germline gives CDR1 SGHRS, CDR2 YFSETQ. The CDR3: CASSQTAGTGGLNSSIF. The CDR3 nucleotides are TGCGCCAGCAGCCAAACCGCCGGGACAGGGGGACTAAATTCTTCGATCTTC.

The chain combines TRBV5-1 with TRBJ1-1; no definite D call. The CDR3 spans 13 residues. Germline V gene data show CDR1 as SGHRS and CDR2 as YFSETQ. Trimming removed 0 bases from V and 3 bases from J, with 6 bases in between. CDR3 protein: CASSLGSDTEAFF. The CDR3 nucleotides read TGCGCCAGCAGCTTGGGCTCTGACACTGAAGCTTTCTTT. Full variable domain (missing parts from reference TRBV5-1 and TRBJ1-1): KAGVTQTPRYLIKTRGQQVTLSCSPISGHRSVSWYQQTPGQGLQFLFEYFSETQRNKGNFPGRFSGRQFSNSRSEMNVSTLELGDSALYLCASSLGSDTEAFFGQGTRLTVV.

This clonotype was observed a few times. The V and J genes are TRBV20-1 and TRBJ1-3; 7 bases map to TRBD1. The CDR3 has 15 amino acids. Germline lookup yields CDR1 DFQATT and CDR2 SNEGSKA (reference sequence). Losses at the gene ends were 3 bases for V and 0 bases for J; bases not matched to a gene: 5. The CDR3 coding sequence is TGCAGTGCTAGGTCACAGGGGTACTCTGGAAACACCATATATTTT. Its translation: CSARSQGYSGNTIYF.

The sample holds a few counts of this clonotype. The chain combines TRBV29-1 with TRBJ2-7; the match to TRBD2 covers 8 bases. Germline lookup yields CDR1 SQVTM and CDR2 ANQGSEA. The CDR3 has 13 amino acids. Unmatched junction bases numbered 9, after V lost 7 bases and J lost 4 bases. The CDR3 nucleotides read TGCAGCGCATCCAGCGGGGGTTTGTACGAGCAGTACTTC. The encoded protein is CSASSGGLYEQYF.

This clonotype was seen more than once but under ten times. The gene calls are TRBV21-1 and TRBJ1-4; TRBD1, as called in the table, went unchecked against the DNA. TRBV21-1 is tagged as a pseudogene. The CDR3 consists of 18 residues. CDR3 bases: TGTGCCAGCAGCCCACCTCGCAGGGGGCGGCATTGGGGTGAAAAACTGTTTTTT. This gives the protein CASSPPRRGRHWGEKLFF.

The rearrangement links TRBV28 to TRBJ2-3; D not certain. Between the trimmed V and J ends, which lost 3 bases and 8 bases, there was a span of 6 bases. There are 11 residues in the CDR3. Germline CDR1 is MDHEN and CDR2 is SYDVKM. The CDR3 reads CASSLSRTQYF. DNA for the CDR3: TGTGCCAGCAGTTTGAGTCGTACGCAGTATTTT. Supplemented by reference TRBV28 and TRBJ2-3, the full variable domain reads DVKVTQSSRYLVKRTGEKVFLECVQDMDHENMFWYRQDPGLGLRLIYFSYDVKMKEKGDIPEGYSVSREKKERFSLILESASTNQTSMYLCASSLSRTQYFGPGTRLTVL.

The V gene is TRBV7-2, the J gene TRBJ2-3; either TRBD1 or TRBD2 may fit D (5 bases each). This CDR3 spans 15 amino acids. Looked up from germline, CDR1 is SGHTA and CDR2 is FQGNSA. Trimming pared 8 bases from V and 0 bases from J, leaving 15 bases between. The CDR3 reads CASVRGDVSTDTQYF. The CDR3 bases are TGTGCCAGCGTCCGAGGGGACGTGAGCACAGATACGCAGTATTTT.

The table lists this clonotype with a few counts. This chain connects TRBV7-8 to TRBJ2-3, with 9 positions matching TRBD2. The CDR3 totals 17 residues. The ends lost 5 bases at V and 6 bases at J; junction bases unmatched: 15. The germline V gene has CDR1 SGHVS and CDR2 FQNEAQ. The CDR3 DNA follows: TGTGCCAGCAGCCCGGGCGGGGGGGCTTCTTTGTTGGATACGCAGTATTTT. This gives the protein CASSPGGGASLLDTQYF.

By its share, this clonotype is medium-sized. This chain links TRBV5-1 with TRBJ1-2, with D possibly being TRBD1 (5 bases). Trimming removed 8 bases from V and 7 bases from J, with 18 bases in between. Germline V gives CDR1 SGHRS, CDR2 YFSETQ. The CDR3 contains 13 residues. CDR3 amino acids: CASSGASKGGYTF. The CDR3, as DNA: TGCGCCAGTTCCGGGGCATCCAAGGGTGGCTACACCTTC.

This clonotype is categorized as large. This chain uses TRBV29-1 with TRBJ2-5; possibly TRBD1 for D (6 bases). Trimming removed 8 bases from V and 0 bases from J, with 13 bases in between. The CDR3 runs to 13 residues. In germline, CDR1 is SQVTM, CDR2 ANQGSEA. In DNA, the CDR3 is TGCAGCACAACCTGGACAGACCAAGAGACCCAGTACTTC. This sequence encodes CSTTWTDQETQYF.